The 29 T cell receptor beta chains below all came from one sample that was sequenced in a study of blood T cell repertoires in COVID-19. Profiled with immunoSEQ multiplex PCR; TCRdb holds only in-frame clones, not every one. The sample contains around 46,000 clones, approximately 85% of which appear only once. Sequencing was performed on peripheral blood. Source of these receptors: a human donor in a cohort sampled during active COVID-19. The donor label of this sample is uncertain.

The V call is TRBV9, the J call TRBJ1-2; D is ambiguous. The V gene lost 4 bases and the J gene lost 0 bases, with 16 bases spanning the gap. The CDR3 sequence is 16 residues long. CDR1 is SGDLS, CDR2 YYNGEE, per germline. CDR3 protein: CASSPESWRSNYGYTF. For the CDR3, the DNA is TGTGCCAGCAGCCCCGAATCGTGGAGATCTAACTATGGCTACACCTTC.

The chain employs TRBV7-9 and TRBJ1-1; tentative D call: TRBD1 (5 bases). This CDR3 comprises 15 residues. Looked up from germline, CDR1 is SEHNR and CDR2 is FQNEAQ (reference sequence). Trimming took 2 bases from V and 0 from J, leaving 10 bases between them. CDR3 region: CASSLWDFLNTEAFF. The CDR3 DNA follows: TGTGCCAGCAGCTTATGGGACTTCCTGAACACTGAAGCTTTCTTT.

J is TRBJ1-2 and V is TRBV28, with D hard to call. The CDR3 totals 12 residues. CDR1 and CDR2 (germline): MDHEN, SYDVKM. The V and J ends lost 11 bases and 0 bases respectively, with 10 bases between them. CDR3 in DNA: TGTGCCCACAGTACAACTAACTATGGCTACACCTTC. Translated, it gives CAHSTTNYGYTF.

A few counts support this clone. The chain employs TRBV11-3 and TRBJ2-7, with 7 bases lining up with TRBD1. After removal of 6 bases from V and 6 bases from J, the junction contained 5 bases not matched to a gene. This CDR3 has 12 residues. Per the germline V gene, CDR1 is SGHNT and CDR2 is YENEEA. The CDR3 spells CASSFAGGEQYF. Written as DNA, the CDR3 is TGTGCCAGCAGTTTTGCAGGGGGCGAGCAGTACTTC.

The chain links TRBV6-4 to TRBJ2-3; 13 bases align to TRBD2. The junction had 5 bases not matched to a gene; V was cut back by 6 bases and J by 2 bases. The CDR3 is 16 residues long. Germline loops: CDR1 MRHNA, CDR2 SNTAGT. The DNA of the CDR3 is TGTGCCAGCAGACGGACTAGCGGGGGCCTCACAGATACGCAGTATTTT. This gives the protein CASRRTSGGLTDTQYF.

CDR3 in amino acids: CASSQDRGVTEAFF. CDR3 DNA: TGTGCCAGCAGCCAGGACAGGGGGGTCACTGAAGCTTTCTTT. The rearrangement uses TRBV11-2 and TRBJ1-1; 10 bases are a match to TRBD1. The junction had 4 bases not matched to a gene; V was cut back by 5 bases and J by 4 bases. This CDR3 has 14 residues. Germline lookup yields CDR1 SGHAT and CDR2 FQNNGV.

Here the CDR3 DNA reads TGTGCCACTAACCCAGGGACAGGGACGATAGTCACTGAAGCTTTCTTT. This gives the protein CATNPGTGTIVTEAFF. The rearrangement joins TRBV10-3 to TRBJ1-1, with 9 bases that match TRBD1. Unmatched junction bases numbered 16, after V lost 10 bases and J lost 4 bases. The germline V gene encodes CDR1 ENHRY and CDR2 SYGVKD. This CDR3 has 16 amino acids.

The chain has TRBV10-2 and TRBJ1-5, with D maybe TRBD1 (6 bases). With 5 bases removed from V and 6 bases from J, the gap between germline ends came to 11 bases. The CDR3 runs to 13 residues. Looked up from germline, CDR1 is WSHSY and CDR2 is SAAADI. CDR3 in amino acids: CASSTGYGQPQHF. CDR3 sequence (DNA): TGCGCCAGCAGTACAGGGTATGGTCAGCCCCAGCATTTT.

This clone has only one observation. The V call is TRBV7-3, the J call TRBJ2-7, with D possibly TRBD2 on 6 matching bases. Per the germline V gene, CDR1 is SGHTA and CDR2 is FQGTGA. CDR3 size: 13 residues. Between the trimmed V and J ends, which lost 1 base and 7 bases, there was a span of 11 bases. The DNA for the CDR3 is TGTGCCAGCAGCTTAAAGGCGGCGGGGGAGCAGTACTTC. As protein: CASSLKAAGEQYF.

The count of this clone is one. The V and J genes are TRBV6-5 and TRBJ1-1, with 7 bases aligning to TRBD1. Trimming took 6 bases from V and 4 from J; bases not matched to a gene: 8. The CDR3 is 14 residues long. CDR1 is MNHEY, CDR2 SVGAGI, per germline. The CDR3 region is CASRLDRAGTEAFF. The CDR3, as DNA: TGTGCCAGCAGACTTGACAGGGCTGGCACTGAAGCTTTCTTT.

The CDR3, as DNA: TGTGCCAGCAGCTTACCACTCCGACTAGCGGGGGGGGACAATGAGCAGTTCTTC. Its translation: CASSLPLRLAGGDNEQFF. The chain combines TRBV7-9 with TRBJ2-1; TRBD2 matches at 14 bases. V lost 2 bases, J lost 5 bases, and 8 bases stayed unmatched. The germline V gene encodes CDR1 SEHNR and CDR2 FQNEAQ (reference sequence). This CDR3 has 18 residues.

This rearrangement joins TRBV5-1 to TRBJ1-1; maybe TRBD1 (5 bases). The V end lost 3 bases, the J end lost 10 bases, and 31 bases lay between the germline ends. Per the germline V gene, CDR1 is SGHRS and CDR2 is YFSETQ. The CDR3 covers 18 residues. CDR3 sequence (DNA): TGCGCCAGCAGCTCATCCCCTACAGGCGCAGGGCTATCTATGCGAGCTTTCTTT. Protein: CASSSSPTGAGLSMRAFF.

In this sample, this clone turned up once. This chain uses TRBV5-1 with TRBJ2-3; 11 nucleotides line up with TRBD2. CDR1 and CDR2 from the germline V gene are SGHRS and YFSETQ. V shed 6 bases and J 3 bases; nucleotides not matched to a gene: 9. CDR3 length: 16 amino acids. CDR3 nucleotide sequence: TGCGCCAGCACCTCCCTAGCGGGGGGCATGACAGATACGCAGTATTTT. Translating it yields CASTSLAGGMTDTQYF.

The chain employs TRBV6-2 or TRBV6-3 and TRBJ1-2; unclear D gene. Germline V gene sequence: CDR1 MNHEY, CDR2 SVGEGT. The CDR3 loop spans 14 amino acids. V was trimmed by 2 bases and J by 0 bases, leaving 7 bases between them. CDR3 coding DNA: TGTGCCAGCAGTTACCCGGGGACTAACTATGGCTACACCTTC. This codes for CASSYPGTNYGYTF.

The CDR3 sequence: CASSLGAGAFYNEQFF. In DNA, the CDR3 is TGTGCCAGCAGCTTAGGTGCGGGGGCCTTCTACAATGAGCAGTTCTTC. The chain employs TRBV11-2 and TRBJ2-1, with D possibly being TRBD2 (7 bases). The CDR3 runs to 16 residues. V lost 1 base and J 3 bases, leaving 13 bases between the germline ends. The germline gives CDR1 SGHAT, CDR2 FQNNGV.

This clone showed up just once. The V gene is TRBV4-2, the J gene TRBJ2-6, with TRBD2 identical over 8 bases. This CDR3 has 19 amino acids. J lost 1 base, V lost 0 bases, and 8 bases had no gene match. The germline V gene encodes CDR1 LGHNA and CDR2 YNFKEQ. The CDR3 nucleotides are TGTGCCAGCAGCCAAGAAGGGACGGGAGGGATTTCTGGGGCCAACGTCCTGACTTTC. This gives the protein CASSQEGTGGISGANVLTF.

The chain carries TRBV5-1 and TRBJ2-3; D possibly corresponds to TRBD1 (5 bases). This CDR3 has 14 amino acids. CDR1 is SGHRS, CDR2 YFSETQ, per germline. Trimming cost V 0 bases and J 6 bases, with 11 bases left between them. The CDR3 DNA sequence: TGCGCCAGCAGCTTGGACAGGACCTACGATACGCAGTATTTT. Translating it yields CASSLDRTYDTQYF.

V is TRBV4-2 and J is TRBJ1-6; TRBD1 matches 7 bases. The CDR3 has 15 residues. J gave up 10 bases and V 2 bases, and 8 bases lay outside the gene matches. Germline V lookup: CDR1 LGHNA, CDR2 YNFKEQ. The CDR3 region is CASSQTTGVESPLHF. The CDR3 DNA reads TGTGCCAGCAGCCAAACTACAGGGGTTGAGTCACCCCTCCACTTT.

V is TRBV27 and J is TRBJ2-1; possibly TRBD2 for D (6 bases). Germline V lookup: CDR1 MNHEY, CDR2 SMNVEV (reference sequence). The V end lost 2 bases, the J end lost 9 bases, and 11 bases lay between the germline ends. The CDR3 consists of 13 residues. The CDR3 protein is CASSLTGVTEQFF. CDR3 bases: TGTGCCAGCAGTTTAACGGGGGTAACTGAGCAGTTCTTC.

V gene TRBV18 combines with J gene TRBJ1-5; 9 bases are shared with TRBD1. CDR1 and CDR2 from the germline V gene are KGHSH and LQKENI. V gave up 1 base and J gave up 4 bases; unmatched junction bases: 5. This CDR3 spans 16 amino acids. CDR3 bases: TGTGCCAGCTCACCACAGGGACAGGGAAGAAATCAGCCCCAGCATTTT. It encodes CASSPQGQGRNQPQHF. The full variable domain, completed using reference TRBV18 and TRBJ1-5, is NAGVMQNPRHLVRRRGQEARLRCSPMKGHSHVYWYRQLPEEGLKFMVYLQKENIIDESGMPKERFSAEFPKEGPSILRIQQVVRGDSAAYFCASSPQGQGRNQPQHFGDGTRLSIL.

This chain joins TRBV7-2 and TRBJ1-2; 10 bases are a match to TRBD1. The CDR3 is made up of 14 amino acids. Losses at the gene ends were 5 bases for V and 8 bases for J; bases not matched to a gene: 8. The V gene's germline CDR1 is SGHTA and CDR2 FQGNSA. The CDR3 reads CASSKTDRGQGYTF. CDR3 DNA sequence: TGTGCCAGCAGCAAGACAGACAGGGGGCAAGGCTACACCTTC.

The CDR3: CASSAEAGANTEAFF. DNA of the CDR3: TGCGCCAGCAGCGCGGAGGCAGGGGCGAACACTGAAGCTTTCTTT. The chain combines TRBV5-1 with TRBJ1-1; D might be TRBD1 (6 bases). Trimming removed 4 bases at V and 1 base at J, with 14 bases between. Per germline, CDR1 SGHRS and CDR2 YFSETQ. This CDR3 contains 15 residues.

The V gene is TRBV14, the J gene TRBJ1-1, with 11 bases lining up with TRBD1. V was clipped by 1 base and J by 6 bases; unmatched bases: 4. Germline CDR1 is SGHDN and CDR2 is FVKESK. CDR3 length equals 15 residues. The CDR3 nucleotides read TGTGCCAGCAGCCAAGGGACAGGGGGCCTGGCTGAAGCTTTCTTT. This sequence encodes CASSQGTGGLAEAFF.

The J gene is TRBJ2-5, the V gene TRBV9, with D possibly TRBD1 on 7 matching bases. Per the germline V gene, CDR1 is SGDLS and CDR2 is YYNGEE. This CDR3 spans 13 amino acids. V dropped 0 bases and J dropped 7 bases, with 10 bases sitting between them. The CDR3 coding sequence is TGTGCCAGCAGCGTAGCCCAGGGGGGGACCCAGTACTTC. Translating gives CASSVAQGGTQYF. Supplemented by reference TRBV9 and TRBJ2-5, the full variable domain reads DSGVTQTPKHLITATGQRVTLRCSPRSGDLSVYWYQQSLDQGLQFLIQYYNGEERAKGNILERFSAQQFPDLHSELNLSSLELGDSALYFCASSVAQGGTQYFGPGTRLLVL.

This chain links TRBV6-5 with TRBJ2-1, with a weak D call TRBD2 (5 bases). Trimming stripped 7 bases from V and 7 bases from J, with 20 bases between. Germline values: CDR1 MNHEY, CDR2 SVGAGI. The CDR3 sequence is 15 residues long. The DNA of the CDR3 is TGTGCCAGCACCCTGGTGGGAGTAGGTCGTAATGAGCAGTTCTTC. This encodes CASTLVGVGRNEQFF.

V usage is TRBV7-2 and J usage is TRBJ2-2; perhaps TRBD1 as D (6 bases). This CDR3 is 15 amino acids long. Trimming cost V 5 bases and J 5 bases, with 15 bases left between them. Germline loops: CDR1 SGHTA, CDR2 FQGNSA. CDR3 nucleotides: TGTGCCAGCAGCCCCCAGGGGAAGGTGACCGGGGAGCTGTTTTTT. Protein sequence: CASSPQGKVTGELFF.

The chain joins TRBV6-6 to TRBJ2-3; D is perhaps TRBD2 (6 bases). The CDR3 contains 12 residues. V lost 6 bases, J lost 4 bases, and 8 bases lay in between. Germline values: CDR1 MNHNY, CDR2 SVGAGI (reference sequence). In nucleotides, the CDR3 is TGTGCCAGCAGGGGGGGACCAGATACGCAGTATTTT. It is translated as CASRGGPDTQYF.

J is TRBJ2-1 and V is TRBV2; 9 bases fit TRBD2. Germline V gives CDR1 SNHLY, CDR2 FYNNEI. The CDR3 spans 14 residues. The J segment lost 7 bases and the V segment lost 6 bases, leaving 7 bases of the junction unmatched. This chain's CDR3 is CASRRGLAWNEQFF. DNA for the CDR3: TGTGCCAGCAGAAGAGGACTAGCGTGGAATGAGCAGTTCTTC.

This clone has only a few counts. The CDR3 reads CASSSGLASTDTQYF. The DNA for the CDR3 is TGTGCCAGCAGTTCCGGACTAGCTAGCACAGATACGCAGTATTTT. The chain uses TRBV27 and TRBJ2-3, with TRBD2 identical over 8 bases. CDR3 length equals 15 residues. V lost 4 bases, J lost 0 bases, and 3 bases stayed unmatched. CDR1 and CDR2 (germline): MNHEY, SMNVEV (reference sequence).